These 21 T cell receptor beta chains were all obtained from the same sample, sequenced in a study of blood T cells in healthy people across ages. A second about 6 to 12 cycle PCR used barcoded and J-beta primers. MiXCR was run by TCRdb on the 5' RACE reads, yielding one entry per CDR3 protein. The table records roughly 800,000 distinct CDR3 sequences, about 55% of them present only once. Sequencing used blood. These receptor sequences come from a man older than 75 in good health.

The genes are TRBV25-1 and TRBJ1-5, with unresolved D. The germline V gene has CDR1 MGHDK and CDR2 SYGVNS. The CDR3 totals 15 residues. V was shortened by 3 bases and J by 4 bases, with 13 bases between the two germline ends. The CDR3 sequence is CASSDAGRGNQPQHF. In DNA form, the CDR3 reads TGTGCCAGCAGTGATGCAGGACGGGGTAATCAGCCCCAGCATTTT.

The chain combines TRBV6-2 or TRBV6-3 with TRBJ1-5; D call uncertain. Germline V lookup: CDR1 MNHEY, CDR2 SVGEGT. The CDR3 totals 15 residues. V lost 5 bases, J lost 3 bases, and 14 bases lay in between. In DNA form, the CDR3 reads TGTGCCAGCAGTCCCCTGCAGGAATCCAATCAGCCCCAGCATTTT. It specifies CASSPLQESNQPQHF.

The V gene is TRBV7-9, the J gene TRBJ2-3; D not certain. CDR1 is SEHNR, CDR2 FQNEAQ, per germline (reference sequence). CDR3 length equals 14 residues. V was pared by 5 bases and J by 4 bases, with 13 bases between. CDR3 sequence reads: CASSQSFRADTQYF. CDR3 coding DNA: TGTGCCAGCAGCCAGAGCTTCAGAGCAGATACGCAGTATTTT.

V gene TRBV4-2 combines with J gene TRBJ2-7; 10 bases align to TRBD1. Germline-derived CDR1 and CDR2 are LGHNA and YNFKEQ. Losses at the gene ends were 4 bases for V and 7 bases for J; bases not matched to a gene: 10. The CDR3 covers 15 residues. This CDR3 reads CASSPLEDRGEEQYF. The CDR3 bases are TGTGCCAGCAGCCCACTTGAGGACAGGGGGGAAGAGCAGTACTTC.

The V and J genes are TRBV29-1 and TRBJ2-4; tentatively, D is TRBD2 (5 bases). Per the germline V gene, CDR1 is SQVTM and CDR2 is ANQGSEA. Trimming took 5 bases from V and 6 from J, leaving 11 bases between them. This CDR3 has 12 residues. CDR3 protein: CSVPDRGNIQYF. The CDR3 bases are TGCAGCGTTCCCGACCGGGGAAACATTCAGTACTTC.

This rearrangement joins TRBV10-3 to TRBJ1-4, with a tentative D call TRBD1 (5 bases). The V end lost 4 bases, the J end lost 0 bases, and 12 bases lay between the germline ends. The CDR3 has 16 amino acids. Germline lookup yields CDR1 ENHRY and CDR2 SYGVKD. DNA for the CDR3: TGTGCCATCAGTGTGTCCGGGGGAGCAACTAATGAAAAACTGTTTTTT. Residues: CAISVSGGATNEKLFF.

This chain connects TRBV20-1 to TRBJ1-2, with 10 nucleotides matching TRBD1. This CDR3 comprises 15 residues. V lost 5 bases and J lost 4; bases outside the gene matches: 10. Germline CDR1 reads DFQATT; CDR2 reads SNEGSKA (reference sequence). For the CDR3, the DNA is TGCAGTGCTGGCGCCGGGACAGGGGAACGCTATGGCTACACCTTC. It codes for CSAGAGTGERYGYTF.

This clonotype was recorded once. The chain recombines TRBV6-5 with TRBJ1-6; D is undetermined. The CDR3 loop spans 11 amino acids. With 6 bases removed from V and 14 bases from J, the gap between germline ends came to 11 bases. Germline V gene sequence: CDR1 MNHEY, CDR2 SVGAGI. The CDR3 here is CASSPGSSLHF. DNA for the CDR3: TGTGCCAGCAGCCCAGGCTCCTCCCTCCACTTT.

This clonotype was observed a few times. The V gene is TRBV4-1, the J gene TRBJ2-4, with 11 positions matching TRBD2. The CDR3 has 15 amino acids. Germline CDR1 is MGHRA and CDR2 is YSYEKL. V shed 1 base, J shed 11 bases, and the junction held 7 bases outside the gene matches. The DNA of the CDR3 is TGCGCCAGCAGCCAAGGGGGGACTAGCGGACGGGTTCAGTACTTC. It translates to CASSQGGTSGRVQYF.

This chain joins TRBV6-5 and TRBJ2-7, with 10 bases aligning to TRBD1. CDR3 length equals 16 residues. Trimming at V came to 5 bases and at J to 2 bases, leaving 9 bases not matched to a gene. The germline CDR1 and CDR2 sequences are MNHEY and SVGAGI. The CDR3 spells CASSRFPGQGTYEQYF. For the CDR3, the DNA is TGTGCCAGCAGTCGATTTCCGGGACAGGGGACCTACGAGCAGTACTTC.

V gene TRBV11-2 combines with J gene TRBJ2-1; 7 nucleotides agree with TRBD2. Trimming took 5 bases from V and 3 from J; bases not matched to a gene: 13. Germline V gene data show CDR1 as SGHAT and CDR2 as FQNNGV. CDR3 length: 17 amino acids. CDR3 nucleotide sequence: TGTGCCAGCAGCCCGCGAACCGGGAGGCCGCTCTACAATGAGCAGTTCTTC. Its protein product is CASSPRTGRPLYNEQFF.

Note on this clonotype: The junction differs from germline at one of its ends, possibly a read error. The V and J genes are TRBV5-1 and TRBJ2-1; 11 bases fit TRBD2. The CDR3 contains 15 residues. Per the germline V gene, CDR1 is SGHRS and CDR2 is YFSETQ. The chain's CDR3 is CASSFLAGGPNEQFF. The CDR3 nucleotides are TGTGCCAGCAGTTTTTTAGCGGGAGGGCCCAATGAGCAGTTCTTC. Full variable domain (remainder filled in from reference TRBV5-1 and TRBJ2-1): KAGVTQTPRYLIKTRGQQVTLSCSPISGHRSVSWYQQTPGQGLQFLFEYFSETQRNKGNFPGRFSGRQFSNSRSEMNVSTLELGDSALYLCASSFLAGGPNEQFFGPGTRLTVL.

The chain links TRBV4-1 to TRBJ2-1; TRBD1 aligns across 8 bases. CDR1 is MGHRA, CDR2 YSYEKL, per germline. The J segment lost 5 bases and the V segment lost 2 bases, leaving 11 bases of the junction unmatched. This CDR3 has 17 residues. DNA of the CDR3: TGCGCCAGCAGCCAACCTCGGACAGGGTCAACACACAATGAGCAGTTCTTC. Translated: CASSQPRTGSTHNEQFF.

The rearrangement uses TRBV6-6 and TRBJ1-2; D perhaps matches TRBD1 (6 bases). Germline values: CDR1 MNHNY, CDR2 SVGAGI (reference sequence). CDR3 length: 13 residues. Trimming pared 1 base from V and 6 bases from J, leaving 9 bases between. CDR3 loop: CASSYLDRDGYTF. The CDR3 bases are TGTGCCAGCAGTTACTTGGACAGAGATGGCTACACCTTC.

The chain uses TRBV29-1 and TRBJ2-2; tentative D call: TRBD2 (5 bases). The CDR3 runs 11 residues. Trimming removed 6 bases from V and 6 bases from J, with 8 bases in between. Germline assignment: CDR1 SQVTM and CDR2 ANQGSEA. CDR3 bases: TGCAGCGTAACGCGGGCCGGGGAGCTGTTTTTT. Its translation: CSVTRAGELFF.

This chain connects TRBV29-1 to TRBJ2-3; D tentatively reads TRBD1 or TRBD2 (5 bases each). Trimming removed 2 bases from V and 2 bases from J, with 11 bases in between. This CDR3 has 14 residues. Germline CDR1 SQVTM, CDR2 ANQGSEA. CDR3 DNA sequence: TGCAGCGTTGAATCTGGGACGGACACAGATACGCAGTATTTT. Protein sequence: CSVESGTDTDTQYF.

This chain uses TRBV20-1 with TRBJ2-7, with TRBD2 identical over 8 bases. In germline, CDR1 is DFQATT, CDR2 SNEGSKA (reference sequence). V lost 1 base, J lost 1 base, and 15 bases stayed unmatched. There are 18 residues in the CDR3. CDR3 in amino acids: CSARVFPLSGSASYEQYF. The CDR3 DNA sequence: TGCAGTGCTAGAGTTTTCCCCCTAAGCGGGAGCGCTTCCTACGAGCAGTACTTC.

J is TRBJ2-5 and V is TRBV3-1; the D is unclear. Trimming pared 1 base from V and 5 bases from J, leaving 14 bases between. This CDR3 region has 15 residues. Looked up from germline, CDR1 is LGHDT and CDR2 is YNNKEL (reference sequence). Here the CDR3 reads CASSQGAGIRETQYF. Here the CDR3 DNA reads TGTGCCAGCAGCCAAGGGGCCGGTATCAGGGAGACCCAGTACTTC.

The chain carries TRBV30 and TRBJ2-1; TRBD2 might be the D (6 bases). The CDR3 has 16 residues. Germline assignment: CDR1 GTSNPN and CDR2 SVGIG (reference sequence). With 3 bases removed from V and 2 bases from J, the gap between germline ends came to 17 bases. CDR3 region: CAWRPIGSGPYNEQFF. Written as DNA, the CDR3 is TGTGCCTGGAGGCCTATCGGGAGCGGCCCCTACAATGAGCAGTTCTTC.

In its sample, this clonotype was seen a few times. CDR3 nucleotide sequence: TGCAGTGCTCCGCTCCGGGGGCTAGCGGCCCGCACAGATACGCAGTATTTT. Protein sequence: CSAPLRGLAARTDTQYF. This chain joins TRBV20-1 and TRBJ2-3, with D perhaps matching TRBD2 (7 bases). Per germline, CDR1 DFQATT and CDR2 SNEGSKA (reference sequence). This CDR3 comprises 17 residues. V lost 5 bases and J 1 base, leaving 22 bases between the germline ends.

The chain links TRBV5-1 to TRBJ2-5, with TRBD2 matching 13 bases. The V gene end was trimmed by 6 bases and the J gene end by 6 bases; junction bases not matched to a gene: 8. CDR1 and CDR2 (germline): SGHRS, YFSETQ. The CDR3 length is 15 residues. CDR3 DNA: TGCGCCAGCACTTGGACTAGCGGGAGTGCGAAGACCCAGTACTTC. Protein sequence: CASTWTSGSAKTQYF.